The TCR beta chain described here comes from a study of early T cells in non-severe SARS-CoV-2 infection. Germline lookup yields CDR1 SGHRS and CDR2 YFSETQ. This CDR3 spans 15 amino acids. Losses at the gene ends were 0 bases for V and 5 bases for J; bases not matched to a gene: 5. TCRdb re-derived calls from the 5' RACE reads in MiXCR, one entry per CDR3 protein. The data hold 50,000 to 55,000 distinct CDR3 sequences, with roughly 8.8% observed a single time. The TCR comes from an adult who was a healthcare worker with PCR-confirmed SARS-CoV-2 infection or an uninfected control (not recorded which). The sample was whole blood. The chain links TRBV5-1 to TRBJ2-1, with 7 bases matching TRBD2. This CDR3 reads CASSLEGGSDNEQFF. DNA of the CDR3: TGCGCCAGCAGCTTGGAGGGCGGGAGTGACAATGAGCAGTTCTTC.